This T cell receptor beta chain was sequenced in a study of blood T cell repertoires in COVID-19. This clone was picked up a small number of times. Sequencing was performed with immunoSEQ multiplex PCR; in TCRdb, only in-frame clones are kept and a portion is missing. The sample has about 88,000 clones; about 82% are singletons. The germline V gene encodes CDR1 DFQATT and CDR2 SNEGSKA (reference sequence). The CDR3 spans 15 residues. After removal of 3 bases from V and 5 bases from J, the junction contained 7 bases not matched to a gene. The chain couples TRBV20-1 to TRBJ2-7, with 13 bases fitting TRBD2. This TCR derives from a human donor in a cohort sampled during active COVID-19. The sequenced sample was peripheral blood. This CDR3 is CSASTLAGGPHEQYF. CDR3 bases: TGCAGTGCTAGTACACTAGCGGGAGGGCCCCACGAGCAGTACTTC.